These 5 T cell receptor beta chains came from one sample sequenced in a study of CD4+ T cells in melanoma. Some clones are missing from TCRdb's copy, which holds only in-frame ones; the method was immunoSEQ multiplex PCR. This table holds about 9,900 clones, about 78% found once. Material for sequencing was tumor tissue. These receptors were collected from a human donor with melanoma.

This clone was detected once. The genes are TRBV4-1 and TRBJ2-2; possibly TRBD2 for D (6 bases). CDR1 and CDR2 (germline): MGHRA, YSYEKL. This CDR3 spans 18 amino acids. The V gene lost 5 bases and the J gene lost 6 bases, with 25 bases spanning the gap. CDR3 region: CASSGATIADLSPGELFF. Written as DNA, the CDR3 is TGCGCCAGCAGCGGGGCCACCATAGCGGATTTGAGCCCCGGGGAGCTGTTTTTT.

There are a few counts of this clone. This chain joins TRBV7-9 and TRBJ2-5; TRBD2 matches 12 bases. The CDR3 extends over 17 amino acids. Trimming at V came to 5 bases and at J to 5 bases, leaving 12 bases not matched to a gene. CDR1 SEHNR and CDR2 FQNEAQ come from the germline V gene (reference sequence). CDR3 in amino acids: CASSPSRLAGERETQYF. The CDR3 bases are TGTGCCAGCAGCCCGTCCAGACTAGCGGGGGAGCGGGAGACCCAGTACTTC.

In this sample, this clone turned up a few times. The chain links TRBV5-4 to TRBJ1-1; 7 bases align to TRBD1. In germline, CDR1 is SGHNT, CDR2 YYREEE (reference sequence). V trimming: 3 bases; J trimming: 8 bases; junction bases outside the gene matches: 13. The CDR3 totals 15 residues. The CDR3 loop is CASSSRTGASAEAFF. CDR3 sequence (DNA): TGTGCCAGCAGCTCACGGACAGGAGCAAGCGCGGAAGCTTTCTTT.

V and J are TRBV10-3 and TRBJ2-3; TRBD2 agrees at 8 bases. V shed 4 bases, J shed 0 bases, and the junction held 9 bases outside the gene matches. Germline V gene lookup returns CDR1 ENHRY and CDR2 SYGVKD. The CDR3 covers 17 residues. The CDR3 DNA reads TGTGCCATCAGTGGTTCTAGTAGCGGGGCGAGCACAGATACGCAGTATTTT. This gives the protein CAISGSSSGASTDTQYF.

This clone was observed a few times. This chain joins TRBV9 and TRBJ2-1; 8 bases fit TRBD1. The CDR3 is 16 residues long. CDR1 and CDR2 from the germline V gene are SGDLS and YYNGEE. V was pared by 0 bases and J by 7 bases, with 9 bases of the junction left unmatched. CDR3 sequence reads: CASSVASQGAGNEQFF. The CDR3 nucleotides read TGTGCCAGCAGCGTAGCTAGCCAGGGGGCCGGGAATGAGCAGTTCTTC.